The TCR beta chain described here comes from a study of T cells in Graves' hyperthyroidism and ophthalmopathy. Study-wide results and caveats: Ophthalmopathy was identified by the model a median approximately 6.9 months ahead of onset.

As regards this clonotype: The antigen remains undetermined.

Those patients with uncontrolled infection, other autoimmune disease, pregnancy or lactation were excluded. TCR beta CDR3 sequences were amplified from RNA transcripts. The HTBI set primed first-round TCR CDR3 RT-PCR. One entry per CDR3 protein results from TCRdb running MiXCR on the multiplex PCR reads. Among roughly 250,000 distinct CDR3 sequences listed, roughly 22% were seen once. Trimming cost V 0 bases and J 3 bases; bases outside gene matches: 10. Germline CDR1 and CDR2: MNHEY and SMNVEV (reference sequence). There are 18 residues in the CDR3. This TCR derives from a man aged 25-40 years with Graves' ophthalmopathy. The V gene is TRBV27, the J gene TRBJ2-2; 7 positions match TRBD2. The sample was blood. The CDR3 DNA is TGTGCCAGCAGTTTATCTTGGCGGGAGTATGTCGACACCGGGGAGCTGTTTTTT. It translates to CASSLSWREYVDTGELFF.